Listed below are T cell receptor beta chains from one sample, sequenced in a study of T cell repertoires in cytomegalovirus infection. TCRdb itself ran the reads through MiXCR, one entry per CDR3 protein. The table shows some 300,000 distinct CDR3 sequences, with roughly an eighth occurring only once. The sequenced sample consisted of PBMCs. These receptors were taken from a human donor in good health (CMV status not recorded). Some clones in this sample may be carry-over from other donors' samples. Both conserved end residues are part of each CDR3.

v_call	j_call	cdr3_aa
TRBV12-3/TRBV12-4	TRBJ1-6	CASSPQGPPLHF
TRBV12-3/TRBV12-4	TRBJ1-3	CASSFLQGAGNTIYF
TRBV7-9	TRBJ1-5	CASSRGQGVSNQPQHF
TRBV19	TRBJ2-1	CASRTHLLSEQFF
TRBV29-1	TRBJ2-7	CSVATSSGRTHEQYF
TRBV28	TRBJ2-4	CASSLLGVGENIQYF
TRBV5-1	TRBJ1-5	CASSLSPEGPQNF
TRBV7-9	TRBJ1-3	CASRNEEEGRSGNTIYF
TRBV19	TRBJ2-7	CASSIEGSRGEQYF
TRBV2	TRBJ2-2	CASMGLEYRTGELFF
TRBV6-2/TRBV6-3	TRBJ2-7	CASSYGWLAGEEGYEQYF
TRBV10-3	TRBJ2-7	CAISDTGDEQYF
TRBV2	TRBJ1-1	CASRPGPGERAFF
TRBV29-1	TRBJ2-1	CSLTGYSGNEQFF
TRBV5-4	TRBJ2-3	CASSLEVGPTDTQYF
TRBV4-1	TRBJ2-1	CASSPGTSDYNEQFF
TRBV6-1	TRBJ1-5	CASSATFGSQPQHF
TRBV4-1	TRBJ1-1	CASSPGLNTEAFF
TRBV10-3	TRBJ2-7	CAITGQGVLDEQYF
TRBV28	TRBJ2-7	CASNPGNSRGHYEQYF
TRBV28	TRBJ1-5	CASSLGLQWGAWQPQHF
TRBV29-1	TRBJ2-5	CSVGVSPGEETQYF
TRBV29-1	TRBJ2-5	CSVEDPGTEEETQYF